This T cell receptor beta chain was identified in a study of shared clonotypes between healthy human individuals. All donors were Caucasian adults living in Nashville, Tennessee. There are 19 residues in the CDR3. CDR1 and CDR2 (germline): MDHEN, SYDVKM. Trimming cost V 6 bases and J 1 base; bases outside gene matches: 15. The repertoire was sequenced with immunoSEQ multiplex PCR; TCRdb's copy has only in-frame clones and lacks some. The table shows some 240,000 clones, with 65% occurring only once. This receptor was obtained from a man aged 25-45 years in good health. The rearrangement links TRBV28 to TRBJ2-2, with 9 bases that match TRBD2. The sequencing sample was made of memory CD4+ T cells sorted from blood. Specified subset: CD45RA-negative fraction. DNA of the CDR3: TGTGCCAGCAGGACATGGTGGCGGGAGGGTGCCGGGAACACCGGGGAGCTGTTTTTT. Translated, it gives CASRTWWREGAGNTGELFF. The complete variable domain, with remaining parts taken from reference TRBV28 and TRBJ2-2, reads DVKVTQSSRYLVKRTGEKVFLECVQDMDHENMFWYRQDPGLGLRLIYFSYDVKMKEKGDIPEGYSVSREKKERFSLILESASTNQTSMYLCASRTWWREGAGNTGELFFGEGSRLTVL.